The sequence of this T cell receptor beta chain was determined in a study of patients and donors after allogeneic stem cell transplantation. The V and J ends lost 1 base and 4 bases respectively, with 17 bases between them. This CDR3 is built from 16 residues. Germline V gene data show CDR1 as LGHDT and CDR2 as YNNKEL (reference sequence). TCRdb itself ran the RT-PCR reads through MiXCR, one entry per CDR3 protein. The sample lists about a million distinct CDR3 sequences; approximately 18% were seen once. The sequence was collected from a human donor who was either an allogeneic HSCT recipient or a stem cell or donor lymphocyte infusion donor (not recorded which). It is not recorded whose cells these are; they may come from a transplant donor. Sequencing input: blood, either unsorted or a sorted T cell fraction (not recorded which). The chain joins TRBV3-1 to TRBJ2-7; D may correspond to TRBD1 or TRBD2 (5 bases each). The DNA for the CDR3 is TGTGCCAGCAGCCAAGGACAATTCGGGGCGTCTTACGAGCAGTACTTC. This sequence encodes CASSQGQFGASYEQYF.